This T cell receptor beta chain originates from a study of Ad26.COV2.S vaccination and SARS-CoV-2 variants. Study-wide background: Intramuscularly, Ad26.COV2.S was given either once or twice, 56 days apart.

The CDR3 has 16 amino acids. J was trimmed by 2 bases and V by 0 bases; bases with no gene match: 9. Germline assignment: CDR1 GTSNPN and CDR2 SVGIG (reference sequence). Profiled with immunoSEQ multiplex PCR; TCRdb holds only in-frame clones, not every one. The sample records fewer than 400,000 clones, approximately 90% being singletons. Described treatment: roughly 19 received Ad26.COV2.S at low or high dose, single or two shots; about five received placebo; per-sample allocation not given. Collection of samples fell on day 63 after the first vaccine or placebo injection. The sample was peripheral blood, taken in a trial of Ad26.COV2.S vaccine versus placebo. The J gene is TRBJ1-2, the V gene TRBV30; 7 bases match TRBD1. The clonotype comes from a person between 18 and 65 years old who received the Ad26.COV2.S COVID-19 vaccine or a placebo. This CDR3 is CAWSVWLQGGNYGYTF. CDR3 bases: TGTGCCTGGAGTGTATGGCTCCAGGGGGGAAACTATGGCTACACCTTC. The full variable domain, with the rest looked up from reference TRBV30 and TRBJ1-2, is SQTIHQWPATLVQPVGSPLSLECTVEGTSNPNLYWYRQAAGRGLQLLFYSVGIGQISSEVPQNLSASRPQDRQFILSSKKLLLSDSGFYLCAWSVWLQGGNYGYTFGSGTRLTVV.